These 6 T cell receptor beta chains were all obtained from the same sample, sequenced in a study of blood T cells in healthy people across ages. The authors ran a second PCR of 7 to 11 cycles using a sample-barcoded 5' primer and a J-beta primer mix. TCRdb re-called the 5' RACE reads with MiXCR, one entry per CDR3 protein. In the table there are about 570,000 distinct CDR3 sequences, 27% of which are singletons. Specimen: blood. All receptors derive from a woman in her 70s in good health.

The V call is TRBV12-3 or TRBV12-4, the J call TRBJ2-1; 7 nucleotides agree with TRBD1. The junction had 10 bases not matched to a gene; V was cut back by 5 bases and J by 6 bases. The CDR3 covers 15 residues. The CDR3 spells CASSPRPTGTNEQFF. CDR3 bases: TGTGCCAGCAGTCCCAGGCCGACAGGGACCAATGAGCAGTTCTTC.

This clonotype was detected only a few times. V usage is TRBV29-1 and J usage is TRBJ1-1; unclear D gene. Trimming took 6 bases from V and 3 from J, leaving 11 bases between them. This CDR3 comprises 12 residues. CDR1 SQVTM and CDR2 ANQGSEA come from the germline V gene. The CDR3 reads CSVREADTEAFF. CDR3 in DNA: TGCAGCGTCAGAGAGGCAGACACTGAAGCTTTCTTT.

On this clonotype itself: The junction differs from germline at one of its ends, possibly a read error. J is TRBJ1-2 and V is TRBV20-1; 12 bases agree with TRBD1. The CDR3 is made up of 14 amino acids. The V gene's germline CDR1 is DFQATT and CDR2 SNEGSKA (reference sequence). CDR3: CSATAGTGGYGCTF. The CDR3 coding sequence is TGCAGTGCTACAGCCGGGACAGGGGGCTATGGCTGCACCTTC.

In this sample, this clonotype turned up a few times. The chain carries TRBV6-1 and TRBJ2-5; the match to TRBD2 covers 15 bases. With V trimmed by 5 bases and J by 9 bases, 16 bases remained unmatched. The germline CDR1 and CDR2 sequences are MNHNS and SASEGT. The length of the CDR3 is 18 residues. The CDR3 DNA sequence: TGTGCCAGCAGTCTGGGACTAGCGGGGGGCCGAGCTATGGGGGCCCAGTACTTC. Translating it yields CASSLGLAGGRAMGAQYF.

This clonotype has more than one count but fewer than ten. This chain connects TRBV9 to TRBJ2-4; 15 bases are shared with TRBD2. Germline V gives CDR1 SGDLS, CDR2 YYNGEE. The CDR3 runs 18 residues. The trim removed 3 bases at V and 5 bases at J, leaving 9 bases unmatched. The CDR3 coding sequence is TGTGCCAGCAGCGCCGGACTAGCGGGGGGGCCGTACCAAAACATTCAGTACTTC. It translates to CASSAGLAGGPYQNIQYF.

This clonotype was picked up a small number of times. The chain links TRBV2 to TRBJ1-5; D is unresolved. The CDR3 has 11 residues. The V end lost 3 bases, the J end lost 5 bases, and 2 bases lay between the germline ends. Germline CDR1 reads SNHLY; CDR2 reads FYNNEI. The CDR3 coding sequence is TGTGCCAGCAGTGATGATCAGCCCCAGCATTTT. Protein sequence: CASSDDQPQHF.